A single sample gave rise to the 21 T cell receptor beta chains below, sequenced in a study of blood T cells in healthy people across ages. Sample-barcoded 5' priming and a J-beta primer mix drove a second PCR of about 7 to 11 cycles. TCRdb re-derived calls from the 5' RACE reads in MiXCR, one entry per CDR3 protein. The sample carries 800,000 to 950,000 distinct CDR3 sequences, roughly 28% recorded once. The sample was also linked to a second study, of T cells of mothers and their children.

Sequenced sample: blood. The receptors here all came from a woman aged 40 to 50 in good health.

The V and J genes are TRBV3-1 and TRBJ2-1; D remains ambiguous. The ends were cut back, 1 base at V and 8 bases at J, with 9 bases in the middle. Germline values: CDR1 LGHDT, CDR2 YNNKEL (reference sequence). The CDR3 is made up of 13 amino acids. CDR3 residues: CASSQGLGDEQFF. Written as DNA, the CDR3 is TGTGCCAGCAGCCAAGGCCTGGGTGATGAGCAGTTCTTC.

This chain links TRBV28 with TRBJ1-1; maybe TRBD1 (6 bases). CDR1 and CDR2 (germline): MDHEN, SYDVKM. The CDR3 runs to 14 residues. Trimming left V 6 bases short and J 4 bases short, with 15 bases between. The CDR3 is CASRLTTGRTEAFF. DNA for the CDR3: TGTGCCAGCAGGCTTACGACAGGACGCACTGAAGCTTTCTTT. The entire variable domain, with the rest obtained from reference TRBV28 and TRBJ1-1, is as follows: DVKVTQSSRYLVKRTGEKVFLECVQDMDHENMFWYRQDPGLGLRLIYFSYDVKMKEKGDIPEGYSVSREKKERFSLILESASTNQTSMYLCASRLTTGRTEAFFGQGTRLTVV.

The genes are TRBV27 and TRBJ2-4, with D perhaps matching TRBD1 or TRBD2 (5 bases each). V gave up 5 bases and J gave up 0 bases, with 8 bases separating them. The CDR3 length is 14 residues. The germline V gene encodes CDR1 MNHEY and CDR2 SMNVEV (reference sequence). CDR3 residues: CASSVGTAKNIQYF. The CDR3 DNA follows: TGTGCCAGCAGTGTCGGGACAGCCAAAAACATTCAGTACTTC.

Only a few counts were recorded for this clonotype. The chain links TRBV15 to TRBJ2-1; 7 positions agree with TRBD1. V trimming: 0 bases; J trimming: 5 bases; junction bases outside the gene matches: 7. The CDR3 is made up of 16 amino acids. From germline, CDR1 is LNHNV and CDR2 YYDKDF (reference sequence). The CDR3, as DNA: TGTGCCACCAGCAGAGAAGGGACAGCGTGGAACAATGAGCAGTTCTTC. Protein sequence: CATSREGTAWNNEQFF.

This clonotype was detected only a few times. V gene TRBV11-2 combines with J gene TRBJ2-5, with D possibly being TRBD2 (5 bases). V gave up 6 bases and J gave up 5 bases, with 16 bases separating them. The CDR3 is 14 residues long. The germline CDR1 and CDR2 sequences are SGHAT and FQNNGV. The CDR3 region is CASSSEDFGETQYF. CDR3 coding DNA: TGTGCCAGCAGTTCCGAGGACTTCGGGGAGACCCAGTACTTC.

In the case of this clonotype: The germline gene is not matched at one end of the junction; a read error may be the cause. V gene TRBV6-1 combines with J gene TRBJ2-2, with D tentatively TRBD2 (6 bases). The V gene's germline CDR1 is MNHNS and CDR2 SASEGT. The CDR3 loop spans 16 amino acids. CDR3 in amino acids: CASGEVAGGNTGELFF. In DNA form, the CDR3 reads TGTGCCAGCGGTGAAGTTGCCGGGGGAAACACCGGGGAGCTGTTTTTT.

This clonotype has ten or more counts. The V call is TRBV9, the J call TRBJ2-1; tentative D call: TRBD1 (6 bases). Trimming took off 3 bases at V and 6 bases at J, with 10 bases between the two ends. CDR3 length: 13 residues. Germline V gene lookup returns CDR1 SGDLS and CDR2 YYNGEE. CDR3 bases: TGTGCCAGCAGCGGATCGACAGGCAATGAGCAGTTCTTC. Its translation: CASSGSTGNEQFF.

This chain uses TRBV28 with TRBJ1-1; D is perhaps TRBD1 (6 bases). V dropped 5 bases and J dropped 3 bases, with 13 bases sitting between them. CDR1 and CDR2 from the germline V gene are MDHEN and SYDVKM. CDR3 length: 14 amino acids. DNA for the CDR3: TGTGCCAGCAGTAATACAGGGTTGGACACTGAAGCTTTCTTT. Encoded protein: CASSNTGLDTEAFF.

In nucleotides, the CDR3 is TGCAGTGCTAGTCGGACAGCGACCCCCTACGAGCAGTACTTC. It specifies CSASRTATPYEQYF. V usage is TRBV20-1 and J usage is TRBJ2-7, with D perhaps TRBD1 (6 bases). V was trimmed by 3 bases and J by 2 bases, leaving 14 bases between them. This CDR3 contains 14 residues. CDR1 DFQATT and CDR2 SNEGSKA come from the germline V gene (reference sequence).

As regards this clonotype: A read error may explain this, as a much larger clone is one base away. The chain links TRBV4-1 to TRBJ2-7, with a possible D match to TRBD1 (7 bases). Matching the DNA end better, TRBJ2-5 makes the J call doubtful. Germline V gene data show CDR1 as MGHRA and CDR2 as YSYEKL. The CDR3 contains 16 residues. The DNA for the CDR3 is TGCGCCAGCTGCCAGAGAGGGGGCGGGGCGGAAGAGACCCAGTACTTC. This translates into CASCQRGGGAEETQYF.

This sequence joins TRBV6-6 and TRBJ1-2, with D possibly TRBD1 on 6 matching bases. The length of the CDR3 is 16 residues. V lost 0 bases and J 4 bases, leaving 15 bases between the germline ends. Germline CDR1 is MNHNY and CDR2 is SVGAGI (reference sequence). CDR3 nucleotide sequence: TGTGCCAGCAGTTACTCGGGACATTCCCAAGGCTATGGCTACACCTTC. This sequence encodes CASSYSGHSQGYGYTF.

To note about this clonotype: A much larger clone differs from this one at a single base, so this may be a read error. The rearrangement joins TRBV5-1 to TRBJ2-5; tentative D call: TRBD1 (5 bases). The CDR3 has 14 amino acids. Per germline, CDR1 SGHRS and CDR2 YFSETQ. The CDR3, as DNA: TGCGCCAGCAGCTTGGCAGGGTCTGTCGACGAGCAGTGCTTC. Translated: CASSLAGSVDEQCF. Variable domain in full (rest from reference TRBV5-1 and TRBJ2-5): KAGVTQTPRYLIKTRGQQVTLSCSPISGHRSVSWYQQTPGQGLQFLFEYFSETQRNKGNFPGRFSGRQFSNSRSEMNVSTLELGDSALYLCASSLAGSVDEQCFGPGTRLLVL.

This clonotype was seen more than once but under ten times. The chain is built from TRBV7-9 and TRBJ2-1; tentative D call: TRBD2 (6 bases). Germline CDR1 SEHNR, CDR2 FQNEAQ (reference sequence). V was pared by 10 bases and J by 7 bases, with 20 bases between. The CDR3 is 14 residues long. The CDR3 sequence: CATSYAGLGNEQFF. The CDR3 nucleotides read TGTGCCACCTCCTACGCGGGGTTGGGGAATGAGCAGTTCTTC.

The CDR3 reads CSVSLVRSSGANVLTF. The DNA of the CDR3 is TGCAGTGTCTCCTTGGTCAGGAGCTCTGGGGCCAACGTCCTGACTTTC. J is TRBJ2-6 and V is TRBV20-1; D is unresolved. Germline CDR1 reads DFQATT; CDR2 reads SNEGSKA (reference sequence). Trimming removed 7 bases at V and 0 bases at J, with 16 bases between. This CDR3 has 16 residues.

In regard to this clonotype: One end of the junction does not line up with germline, which may come from a read error. The chain employs TRBV5-5 and TRBJ1-2; TRBD1 agrees at 9 bases. The CDR3 loop spans 14 amino acids. Germline CDR1 reads SGHKS; CDR2 reads YYEKEE (reference sequence). The CDR3 region is CASSLTGGNYGHTF. In nucleotides, the CDR3 is TGTGCCAGCAGCTTGACAGGGGGCAACTATGGCCACACCTTC.

For this clonotype: A read error is possible here, since a much larger clone lies one base away. Lacking the conserved final phenylalanine or tryptophan, this CDR3 likely reflects a read error. The CDR3 region has the DNA TGCAGTGCTAACCCCAACAGGGGTTATAATTCACCCCTCCACTTG. Translating it yields CSANPNRGYNSPLHL. The chain joins TRBV20-1 to TRBJ1-6; 7 bases line up with TRBD1. CDR1 and CDR2 from the germline V gene are DFQATT and SNEGSKA (reference sequence). The junction had 7 bases not matched to a gene; V was cut back by 4 bases and J by 4 bases. The CDR3 is 15 amino acids.

This clonotype turned up a few times. The rearrangement links TRBV5-6 to TRBJ1-6, with 7 bases aligning to TRBD1. Germline CDR1 and CDR2: SGHDT and YYEEEE. V was pared by 7 bases and J by 10 bases, with 5 bases of the junction left unmatched. The CDR3 has 12 amino acids. DNA of the CDR3: TGTGCCAGCTGTGACAGGGTCTCACCCCTCCACTTT. It is translated as CASCDRVSPLHF.

The chain carries TRBV3-1 and TRBJ1-2; 8 bases agree with TRBD1. The length of the CDR3 is 15 residues. Germline V lookup: CDR1 LGHDT, CDR2 YNNKEL (reference sequence). Trimming removed 5 bases from V and 4 bases from J; junction bases left unmatched: 9. The CDR3 here is CASSSGTGFVYGYTF. The CDR3 nucleotides are TGTGCCAGCAGCTCCGGGACAGGCTTCGTCTATGGCTACACCTTC.

The rearrangement joins TRBV4-1 to TRBJ1-6; D unresolved. Germline CDR1 MGHRA, CDR2 YSYEKL. V lost 0 bases to trimming and J lost 4 bases, with 13 bases between them. The CDR3 is made up of 17 amino acids. The CDR3 loop reads CASSQEEFRTYNSPLHF. DNA of the CDR3: TGCGCCAGCAGCCAAGAGGAGTTCAGGACTTATAATTCACCCCTCCACTTT.

A single count supports this clonotype. CDR3 nucleotides: TGTGCCAGCAATATCCCCGGACAGGGGCGACAAGAGACCCAGTACTTC. Amino acid sequence: CASNIPGQGRQETQYF. The rearrangement uses TRBV6-6 and TRBJ2-5; 9 positions agree with TRBD1. The CDR3 covers 16 residues. Germline CDR1 is MNHNY and CDR2 is SVGAGI (reference sequence). V was pared by 7 bases and J by 2 bases, with 11 bases of the junction left unmatched.

V is TRBV12-3 or TRBV12-4 and J is TRBJ2-5; 10 nucleotides agree with TRBD1. J gave up 5 bases and V 4 bases, and 16 bases lay outside the gene matches. This CDR3 has 18 residues. Here the CDR3 DNA reads TGTGCCAGCAGTTCAGGGACAGGGGCCGGTCGAAGAAGGGAGACCCAGTACTTC. This sequence encodes CASSSGTGAGRRRETQYF.